This TCR beta chain comes out of a study of cytomegalovirus exposure and HLA in healthy donors. The data were produced by immunoSEQ multiplex PCR, yet TCRdb's version contains in-frame clones alone and is incomplete. The sample has 180,000 or so clones; just under 90% are singletons. With 3 bases removed from V and 4 bases from J, the gap between germline ends came to 13 bases. The length of the CDR3 is 14 residues. Germline V gene lookup returns CDR1 MNHEY and CDR2 SVGAGI. The material sequenced was PBMCs. The TCR was taken from a woman under 40 in good health and CMV-seronegative. The chain links TRBV6-5 to TRBJ2-7; D call uncertain. CDR3 sequence reads: CASSYGPELYEQYF. The CDR3 DNA follows: TGTGCCAGCAGTTATGGGCCAGAACTTTACGAGCAGTACTTC.